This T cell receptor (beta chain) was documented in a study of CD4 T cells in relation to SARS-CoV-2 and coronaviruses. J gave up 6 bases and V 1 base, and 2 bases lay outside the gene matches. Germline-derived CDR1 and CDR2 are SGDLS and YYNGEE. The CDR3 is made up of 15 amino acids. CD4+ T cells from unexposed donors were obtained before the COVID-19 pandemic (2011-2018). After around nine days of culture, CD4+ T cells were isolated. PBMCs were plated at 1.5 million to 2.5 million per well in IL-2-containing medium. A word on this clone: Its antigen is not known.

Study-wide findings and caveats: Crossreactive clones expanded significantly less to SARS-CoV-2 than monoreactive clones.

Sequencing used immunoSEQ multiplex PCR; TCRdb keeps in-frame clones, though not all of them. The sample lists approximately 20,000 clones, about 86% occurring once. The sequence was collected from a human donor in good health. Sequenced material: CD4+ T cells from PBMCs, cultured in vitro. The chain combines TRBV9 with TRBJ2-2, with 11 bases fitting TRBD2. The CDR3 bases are TGTGCCAGCAGCGTATTACTAGCGGGAGCCGGGGAGCTGTTTTTT. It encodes CASSVLLAGAGELFF.